This T cell receptor beta chain was sequenced during a study of OX40 agonist ivuxolimab in advanced cancers. Study-wide background: Treatment received earlier with anti-PD-1, anti-PD-L1 or anti-CTLA-4 agents was allowed, and around 40% had some. Three patients, one with hepatocellular carcinoma and two with cutaneous melanoma, responded partially. Findings of the study overall: CD8+ T cells averaged more expanded clones than CD4+.

The germline V gene has CDR1 MNHEY and CDR2 SVGAGI. The CDR3 consists of 14 residues. With 4 bases clipped from V and 5 bases from J, the junction kept 5 bases outside the gene matches. Profiling relied on immunoSEQ multiplex PCR, and the TCRdb table lists in-frame clones only, not all of them. The table lists 60,000 or so clones, about nine tenths of them singletons. As regards this clone: Antigen unknown.

Sampling times: baseline, cycle 4 day 1, cycle 7 day 1. The chain links TRBV6-5 to TRBJ2-1; 7 positions match TRBD2. The clonotype comes from an adult with an advanced solid tumor such as melanoma, head and neck, liver or kidney cancer. The sequencing used CD4+ or CD8+ T cells sorted from blood, collected in a trial of the OX40 agonist ivuxolimab. The CDR3 loop is CASSLAGANNEQFF. The CDR3 DNA follows: TGTGCCAGCAGTTTAGCGGGCGCAAACAATGAGCAGTTCTTC.